This TCR beta chain was profiled in a study of blood T cell repertoires in COVID-19. About the study: Whether acute or convalescent, the COVID-19 samples came from the United States, Italy and Spain. T cells, B-cell-depleted T cells, or PBMCs provided the cDNA or gDNA that served as material.

CDR3 length: 14 amino acids. Germline V gives CDR1 SGHAT, CDR2 FQNNGV. The V and J ends lost 5 bases and 2 bases, in that order; junction bases with no gene match: 4. In the original processing: Counts of nucleated cells, estimated from reference gene primer amplification, were obtained. Assay used: immunoSEQ multiplex PCR; TCRdb lists only in-frame clones, some missing. Clone size and the V and J calls come from that table; the DNA yielded D and trimming. Among approximately 250,000 clones, around 84% were seen once, and the ten largest hold 0.98%. The chain carries TRBV11-2 and TRBJ2-3; 7 nucleotides line up with TRBD1. The source is a man aged 40-50 years with acute or convalescent COVID-19. The sample consisted of peripheral blood. CDR3 region: CASSTGEFTDTQYF. The CDR3 nucleotides read TGTGCCAGCAGCACAGGGGAGTTCACAGATACGCAGTATTTT.